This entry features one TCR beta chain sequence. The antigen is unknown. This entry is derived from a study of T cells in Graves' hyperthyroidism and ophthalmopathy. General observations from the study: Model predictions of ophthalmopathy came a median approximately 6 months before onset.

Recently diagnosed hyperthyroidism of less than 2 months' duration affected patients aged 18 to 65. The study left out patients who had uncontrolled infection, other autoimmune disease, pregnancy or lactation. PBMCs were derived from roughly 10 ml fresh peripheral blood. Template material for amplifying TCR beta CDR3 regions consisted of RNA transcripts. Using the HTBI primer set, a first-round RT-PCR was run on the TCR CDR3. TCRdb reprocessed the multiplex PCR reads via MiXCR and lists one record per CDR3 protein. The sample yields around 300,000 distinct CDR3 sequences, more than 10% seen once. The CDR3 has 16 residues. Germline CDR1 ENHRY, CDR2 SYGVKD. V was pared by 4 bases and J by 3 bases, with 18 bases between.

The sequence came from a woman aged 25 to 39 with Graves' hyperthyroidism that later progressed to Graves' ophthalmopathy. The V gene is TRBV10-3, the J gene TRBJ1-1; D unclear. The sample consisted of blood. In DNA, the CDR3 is TGTGCCATCAGTGTGAGTGAGATGGTGGAGTACACTGAAGCTTTCTTT. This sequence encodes CAISVSEMVEYTEAFF.